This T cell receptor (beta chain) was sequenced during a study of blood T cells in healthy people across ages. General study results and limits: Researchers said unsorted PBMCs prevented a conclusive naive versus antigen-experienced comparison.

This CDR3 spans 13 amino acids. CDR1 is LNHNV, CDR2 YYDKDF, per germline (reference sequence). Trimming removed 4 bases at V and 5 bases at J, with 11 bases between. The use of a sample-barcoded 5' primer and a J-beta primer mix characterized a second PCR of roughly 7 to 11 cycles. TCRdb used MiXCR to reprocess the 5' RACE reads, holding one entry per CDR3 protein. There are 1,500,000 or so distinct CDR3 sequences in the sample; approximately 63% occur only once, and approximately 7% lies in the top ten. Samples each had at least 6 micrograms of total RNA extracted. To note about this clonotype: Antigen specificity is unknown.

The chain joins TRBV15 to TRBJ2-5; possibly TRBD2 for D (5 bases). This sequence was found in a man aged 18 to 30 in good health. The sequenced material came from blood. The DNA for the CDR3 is TGTGCCACCAGCACAACACGCGGGGAGACCCAGTACTTC. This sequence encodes CATSTTRGETQYF.